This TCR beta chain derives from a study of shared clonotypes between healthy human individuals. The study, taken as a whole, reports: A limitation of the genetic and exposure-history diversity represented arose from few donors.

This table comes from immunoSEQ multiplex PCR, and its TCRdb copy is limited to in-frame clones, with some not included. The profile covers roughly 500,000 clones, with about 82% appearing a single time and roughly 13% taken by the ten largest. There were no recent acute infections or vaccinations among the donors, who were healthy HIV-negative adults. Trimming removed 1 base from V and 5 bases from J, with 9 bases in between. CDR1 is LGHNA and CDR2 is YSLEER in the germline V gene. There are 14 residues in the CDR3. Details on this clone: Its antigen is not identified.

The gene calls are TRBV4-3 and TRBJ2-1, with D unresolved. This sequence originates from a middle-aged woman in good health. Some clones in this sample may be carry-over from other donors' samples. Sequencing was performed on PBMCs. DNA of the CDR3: TGCGCCAGCAGCCAAGGAATTGGGAACAATGAGCAGTTCTTC. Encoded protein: CASSQGIGNNEQFF.